This TCR beta chain emerged from a study of Graves' ophthalmopathy and Graves' hyperthyroidism. Study as a whole: Hyperthyroidism qualified as stable when ophthalmopathy did not develop within 18 months of follow-up. Study-level points and caveats: An 81.08% specificity and around 86% sensitivity were achieved by a 13-signature model that separated ophthalmopathy from stable hyperthyroidism. With just over 70% sensitivity and approximately 73% specificity, the model predicted ophthalmopathy progression.

Deletions cut 0 bases from V and 1 base from J, with 12 bases between. The germline CDR1 and CDR2 sequences are DFQATT and SNEGSKA (reference sequence). The length of the CDR3 is 15 residues. This clonotype was recorded many times. Its antigen is unidentified. Amplification targeted the TCR beta CDR3 regions, with RNA transcripts as the source material. HTBI primers primed a first-round RT-PCR, and a second-round multiplex PCR followed. TCRdb ran MiXCR on the multiplex PCR reads and lists one entry per CDR3 protein. The repertoire holds over a million distinct CDR3 sequences, about 35% seen once, with 11% in the top ten.

The TCR sequence derives from an adult man with Graves' hyperthyroidism. The genes are TRBV20-1 and TRBJ1-1; tentatively, D is TRBD1 (6 bases). Sequenced sample: peripheral blood or thyroid tissue (not recorded which). For the CDR3, the DNA is TGCAGTGCTAGAGACCCCGGGACACCGAACACTGAAGCTTTCTTT. This translates into CSARDPGTPNTEAFF.